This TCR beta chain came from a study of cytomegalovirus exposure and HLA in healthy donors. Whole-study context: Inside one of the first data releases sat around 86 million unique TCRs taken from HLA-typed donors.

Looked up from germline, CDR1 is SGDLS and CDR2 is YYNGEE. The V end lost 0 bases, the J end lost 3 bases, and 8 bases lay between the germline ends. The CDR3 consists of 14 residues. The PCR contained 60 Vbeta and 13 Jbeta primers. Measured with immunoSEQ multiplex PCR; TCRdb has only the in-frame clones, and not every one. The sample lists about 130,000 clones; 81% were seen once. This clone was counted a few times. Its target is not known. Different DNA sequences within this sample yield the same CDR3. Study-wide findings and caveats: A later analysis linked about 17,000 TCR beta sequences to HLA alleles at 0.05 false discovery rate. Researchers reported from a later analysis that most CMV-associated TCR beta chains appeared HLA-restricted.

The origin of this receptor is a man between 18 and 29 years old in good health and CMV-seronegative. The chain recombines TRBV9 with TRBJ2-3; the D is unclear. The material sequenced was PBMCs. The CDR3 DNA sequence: TGTGCCAGCAGCGTAGCTGGCCGTACAGATACGCAGTATTTT. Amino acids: CASSVAGRTDTQYF.